This T cell receptor (beta chain) was sequenced in a study of T cell repertoires in cytomegalovirus infection. MiXCR, applied by TCRdb to the reads, yields one record per CDR3 protein. The data contain about a million distinct CDR3 sequences, more than 25% of them seen just once; the ten biggest clones take up more than 12%. The V gene lost 3 bases and the J gene lost 2 bases, with 9 bases spanning the gap. The CDR3 spans 14 residues. CDR1 is MNHEY, CDR2 SMNVEV, per germline (reference sequence). A few counts support this clonotype. Antigen specificity is unknown. The TCR originated in a human donor in good health (CMV status not recorded). Some clones in this sample may be carry-over from other donors' samples. Sequences were derived from cultured CD8+ T cells from PBMCs, sampled from culture after CMV antigen stimulation. The chain couples TRBV27 to TRBJ2-3; D may match TRBD1 or TRBD2 (5 bases each). CDR3 region: CASSLGVLTDTQYF. CDR3 bases: TGTGCCAGCAGTTTGGGGGTCCTCACAGATACGCAGTATTTT.